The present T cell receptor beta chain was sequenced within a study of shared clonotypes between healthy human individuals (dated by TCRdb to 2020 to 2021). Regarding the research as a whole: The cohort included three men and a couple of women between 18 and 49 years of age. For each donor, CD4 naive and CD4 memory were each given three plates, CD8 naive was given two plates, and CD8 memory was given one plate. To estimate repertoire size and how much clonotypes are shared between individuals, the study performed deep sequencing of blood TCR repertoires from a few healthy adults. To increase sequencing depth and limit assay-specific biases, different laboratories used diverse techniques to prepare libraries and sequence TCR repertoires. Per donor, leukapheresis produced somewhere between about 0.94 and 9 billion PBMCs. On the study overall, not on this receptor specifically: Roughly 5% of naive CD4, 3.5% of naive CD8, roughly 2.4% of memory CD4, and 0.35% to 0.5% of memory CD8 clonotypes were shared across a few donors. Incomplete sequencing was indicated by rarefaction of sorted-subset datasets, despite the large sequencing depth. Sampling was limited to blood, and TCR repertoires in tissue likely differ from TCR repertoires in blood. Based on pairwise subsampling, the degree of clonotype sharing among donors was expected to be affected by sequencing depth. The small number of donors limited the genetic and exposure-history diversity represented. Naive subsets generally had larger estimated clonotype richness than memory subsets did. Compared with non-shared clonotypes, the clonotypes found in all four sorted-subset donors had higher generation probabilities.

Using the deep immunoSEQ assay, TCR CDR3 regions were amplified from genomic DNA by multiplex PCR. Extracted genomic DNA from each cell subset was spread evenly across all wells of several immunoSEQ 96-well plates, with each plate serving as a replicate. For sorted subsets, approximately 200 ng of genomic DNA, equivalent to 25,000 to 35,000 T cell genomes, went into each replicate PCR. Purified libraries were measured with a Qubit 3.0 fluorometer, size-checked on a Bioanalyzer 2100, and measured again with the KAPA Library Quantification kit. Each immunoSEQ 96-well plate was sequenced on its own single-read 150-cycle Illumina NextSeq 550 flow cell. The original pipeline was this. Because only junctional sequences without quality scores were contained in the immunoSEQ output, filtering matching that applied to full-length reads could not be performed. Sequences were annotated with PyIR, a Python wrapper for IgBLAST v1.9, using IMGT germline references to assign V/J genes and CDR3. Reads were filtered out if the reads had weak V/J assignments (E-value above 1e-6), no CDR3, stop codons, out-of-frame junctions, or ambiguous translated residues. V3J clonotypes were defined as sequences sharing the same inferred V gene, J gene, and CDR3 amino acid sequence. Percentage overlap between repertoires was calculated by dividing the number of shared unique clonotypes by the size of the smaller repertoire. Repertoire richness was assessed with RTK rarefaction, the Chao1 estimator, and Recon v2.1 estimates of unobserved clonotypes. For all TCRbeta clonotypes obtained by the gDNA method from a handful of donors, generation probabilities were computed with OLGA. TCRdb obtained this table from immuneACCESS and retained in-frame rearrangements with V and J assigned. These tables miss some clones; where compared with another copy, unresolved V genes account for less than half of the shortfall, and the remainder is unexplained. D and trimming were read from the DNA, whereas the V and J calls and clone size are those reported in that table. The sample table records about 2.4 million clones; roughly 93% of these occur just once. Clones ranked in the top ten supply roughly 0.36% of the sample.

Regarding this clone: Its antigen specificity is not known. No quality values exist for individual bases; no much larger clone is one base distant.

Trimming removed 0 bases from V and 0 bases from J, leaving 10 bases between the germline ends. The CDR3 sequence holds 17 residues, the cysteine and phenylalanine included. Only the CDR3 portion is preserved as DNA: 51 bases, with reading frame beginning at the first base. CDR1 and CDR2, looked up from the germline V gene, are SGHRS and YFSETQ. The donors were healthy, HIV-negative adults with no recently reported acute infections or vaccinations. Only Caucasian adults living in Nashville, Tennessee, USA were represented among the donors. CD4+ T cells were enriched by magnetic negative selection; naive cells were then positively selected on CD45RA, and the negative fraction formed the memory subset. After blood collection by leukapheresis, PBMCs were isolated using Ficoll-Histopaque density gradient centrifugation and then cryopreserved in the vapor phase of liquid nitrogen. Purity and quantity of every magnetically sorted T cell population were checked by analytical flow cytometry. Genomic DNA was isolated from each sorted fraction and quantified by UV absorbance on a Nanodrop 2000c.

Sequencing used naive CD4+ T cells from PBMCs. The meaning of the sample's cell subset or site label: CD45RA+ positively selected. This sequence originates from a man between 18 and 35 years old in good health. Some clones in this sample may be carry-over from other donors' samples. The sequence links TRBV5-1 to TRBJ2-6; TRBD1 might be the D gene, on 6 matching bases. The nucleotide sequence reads TGCGCCAGCAGCTTGGGACAGGCAGTCTCTGGGGCCAACGTCCTGACTTTC. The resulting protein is CASSLGQAVSGANVLTF.